This paragraph reports one T cell receptor (beta chain). The sample originates from a study of cytomegalovirus exposure and HLA in healthy donors. Germline values: CDR1 SGDLS, CDR2 YYNGEE. Trimming removed 0 bases from V and 2 bases from J; junction bases left unmatched: 8. This CDR3 comprises 17 residues. Primers: 60 Vbeta forward and 13 Jbeta reverse. The method was immunoSEQ multiplex PCR; TCRdb's version includes in-frame clones alone and lacks a portion of them. The sample holds some 150,000 clones; about three quarters are singletons and the top ten take almost 4%. Material for sequencing was PBMCs. This chain joins TRBV9 and TRBJ2-5; TRBD2 agrees at 9 bases. The sequence was obtained from a young man in good health and CMV-seronegative. The CDR3 spells CASSVGGLAGAQETQYF. As DNA, the CDR3 is TGTGCCAGCAGCGTAGGAGGATTAGCGGGGGCACAAGAGACCCAGTACTTC.